These 20 T cell receptor beta chains were sequenced from one sample in a study of identical twins. MiXCR, applied by TCRdb to the 5' RACE reads, yields one record per CDR3 protein. The sample carries nearly 900,000 distinct CDR3 sequences, 9% to 15% recorded once. The sample was also linked to a second study, of yellow fever vaccine responses in identical twins.

Sequencing was done on a sample of PBMCs. Every receptor here comes from a woman aged 18 to 35 in good health.

This clonotype was seen more than once but under ten times. V is TRBV21-1 and J is TRBJ2-4; TRBD1 is the table's D call and was not checked against the DNA. TRBV21-1 is marked as a pseudogene. There are 18 residues in the CDR3. The CDR3 DNA reads as TGTGCCAGCAGCAAAGTTAGGAGACAGCTACTAGCCAAAAACATTCAGTACTTC. This encodes CASSKVRRQLLAKNIQYF.

J is TRBJ2-2 and V is TRBV20-1, with a possible D match to TRBD2 (5 bases). In germline, CDR1 is DFQATT, CDR2 SNEGSKA (reference sequence). Trimming shortened V by 0 bases and J by 2 bases, and 16 bases separated the two germline ends. This CDR3 comprises 17 residues. The CDR3 DNA sequence: TGCAGTGCTAGAGATCTTATGTCCAGCGGAAACACCGGGGAGCTGTTTTTT. This gives the protein CSARDLMSSGNTGELFF.

This clonotype was counted between two and nine times. The genes are TRBV5-1 and TRBJ2-1; D tentatively reads TRBD1 or TRBD2 (5 bases each). This CDR3 is 16 amino acids long. Germline V gives CDR1 SGHRS, CDR2 YFSETQ. V was pared by 3 bases and J by 1 base, with 14 bases between. CDR3 protein: CASSSNVGGSYNEQFF. The DNA for the CDR3 is TGCGCCAGCAGCTCAAATGTTGGGGGTTCCTACAATGAGCAGTTCTTC.

This clonotype was seen repeatedly, ten times or more. The chain carries TRBV12-3 or TRBV12-4 and TRBJ2-7, with TRBD1 as a possible D gene (5 bases). Trimming removed 6 bases from V and 4 bases from J, with 10 bases in between. The CDR3 contains 12 residues. The chain's CDR3 is CASSPDRYEQYF. The CDR3 bases are TGTGCCAGCAGCCCCGACAGATACGAGCAGTACTTC.

This clonotype has a handful of counts. The chain links TRBV29-1 to TRBJ2-2, with D perhaps matching TRBD2 (5 bases). The CDR3 has 16 residues. Trimming stripped 0 bases from V and 1 base from J, with 12 bases between. Germline V gives CDR1 SQVTM, CDR2 ANQGSEA. Here the CDR3 DNA reads TGCAGCGTTGAAGAGGCAGGACGGGGGAACACCGGGGAGCTGTTTTTT. Translated: CSVEEAGRGNTGELFF.

This clonotype appeared a few times. The V and J genes are TRBV11-2 and TRBJ2-7; 14 bases are shared with TRBD2. CDR1 is SGHAT, CDR2 FQNNGV, per germline. The CDR3 has 20 residues. After removal of 4 bases from V and 2 bases from J, the junction contained 16 bases not matched to a gene. The CDR3, as DNA: TGTGCCAGCAGCTCCCAGAGGGGTGGGACTAGCGGGGGCAGAACCTACGAGCAGTACTTC. This translates into CASSSQRGGTSGGRTYEQYF.

The chain uses TRBV6-5 and TRBJ2-6; 11 positions agree with TRBD2. There are 19 residues in the CDR3. The ends lost 0 bases at V and 0 bases at J; junction bases unmatched: 4. Germline-derived CDR1 and CDR2 are MNHEY and SVGAGI. CDR3 bases: TGTGCCAGCAGTTACTCGGCTAGCGGGGGGACCTCTGGGGCCAACGTCCTGACTTTC. Translated: CASSYSASGGTSGANVLTF.

In this sample, this clonotype turned up many times. The V gene is TRBV27, the J gene TRBJ2-3, with D perhaps matching TRBD1 (6 bases). Trimming cost V 6 bases and J 1 base, with 14 bases left between them. Germline CDR1 MNHEY, CDR2 SMNVEV (reference sequence). This CDR3 has 15 residues. The CDR3 loop reads CASRGRDTGTDTQYF. CDR3 coding DNA: TGTGCCAGCAGGGGACGGGACACCGGCACAGATACGCAGTATTTT.

The chain has TRBV6-2 or TRBV6-3 and TRBJ1-5; 7 positions match TRBD1. Losses at the gene ends were 0 bases for V and 3 bases for J; bases not matched to a gene: 5. Germline values: CDR1 MNHEY, CDR2 SVGEGT. CDR3 length: 16 residues. CDR3 sequence reads: CASSYSGTGANQPQHF. The DNA for the CDR3 is TGTGCCAGCAGTTACTCTGGCACAGGGGCCAATCAGCCCCAGCATTTT.

This clonotype occurred many times. This chain links TRBV10-3 with TRBJ2-1, with a weak D call TRBD2 (6 bases). The germline gives CDR1 ENHRY, CDR2 SYGVKD. The CDR3 sequence is 16 residues long. V was cut by 4 bases and J by 1 base, with 14 bases left in between. The CDR3 DNA is TGTGCCATCAGTGGTTCTCCCGGGAGTTCCTACAATGAGCAGTTCTTC. Protein sequence: CAISGSPGSSYNEQFF.

This chain connects TRBV5-1 to TRBJ2-5; no clear D gene. The CDR3 runs 15 residues. Germline-derived CDR1 and CDR2 are SGHRS and YFSETQ. The V end was cut by 1 base, the J end by 2 bases, with 12 bases between. The CDR3 protein is CASSLTGRGQETQYF. The CDR3 DNA reads TGCGCCAGCAGCTTGACGGGTCGTGGGCAAGAGACCCAGTACTTC.

The table lists this clonotype with many counts. The chain has TRBV27 and TRBJ2-3; D is uncertain. There are 14 residues in the CDR3. Germline CDR1 reads MNHEY; CDR2 reads SMNVEV (reference sequence). Trimming removed 0 bases from V and 1 base from J, with 5 bases in between. The DNA for the CDR3 is TGTGCCAGCAGTTTATCGGCTGGCACAGATACGCAGTATTTT. Its protein is CASSLSAGTDTQYF.

As to this clonotype: It may be a read error: a sequence one base away is much more abundant. This rearrangement joins TRBV24-1 to TRBJ2-1; no clear D. Per germline, CDR1 KGHDR and CDR2 SFDVKD. With 4 bases removed from V and 8 bases from J, the gap between germline ends came to 20 bases. CDR3 length equals 16 residues. The CDR3 is CATSEPPGMAVDEQFF. DNA of the CDR3: TGTGCCACCAGTGAACCTCCGGGCATGGCCGTCGATGAGCAGTTCTTC.

This clonotype appeared a few times. V gene TRBV3-1 combines with J gene TRBJ1-5; D is ambiguous. From germline, CDR1 is LGHDT and CDR2 YNNKEL (reference sequence). CDR3 length: 14 residues. V was cut by 4 bases and J by 0 bases, with 7 bases left in between. The CDR3 region is CASSPPYSNQPQHF. The CDR3 nucleotides read TGTGCCAGCAGCCCCCCGTATAGCAATCAGCCCCAGCATTTT.

As to this clonotype: The junction shows a germline mismatch at one end, possibly a read error. This chain joins TRBV10-3 and TRBJ2-4; TRBD2 is a possible D gene (5 bases). CDR1 and CDR2 (germline): ENHRY, SYGVKD. This CDR3 has 13 amino acids. The CDR3 region is CAANSEAKNIQYF. As DNA, the CDR3 is TGCGCGGCAAATAGCGAAGCCAAAAACATTCAGTACTTC.

This clonotype was seen ten or more times. This rearrangement joins TRBV5-6 to TRBJ2-3; 10 nucleotides agree with TRBD2. This CDR3 contains 16 residues. Germline values: CDR1 SGHDT, CDR2 YYEEEE. V was pared by 4 bases and J by 1 base, with 6 bases of the junction left unmatched. The CDR3 loop is CASSLTSGARTDTQYF. The CDR3 DNA is TGTGCCAGCAGCCTAACTAGCGGGGCTCGCACAGATACGCAGTATTTT.

This sequence joins TRBV5-6 and TRBJ2-7; no definite D call. Germline lookup yields CDR1 SGHDT and CDR2 YYEEEE. The CDR3 is made up of 13 amino acids. Trimming pared 0 bases from V and 3 bases from J, leaving 7 bases between. This CDR3 is CASSLDNFYEQYF. As DNA, the CDR3 is TGTGCCAGCAGCTTGGACAACTTCTACGAGCAGTACTTC.

This rearrangement joins TRBV4-1 to TRBJ2-1; the D is unclear. CDR1 MGHRA and CDR2 YSYEKL come from the germline V gene. The CDR3 length is 14 residues. V lost 1 base and J 5 bases, leaving 9 bases between the germline ends. The chain's CDR3 is CASSQAELDNEQFF. In DNA, the CDR3 is TGCGCCAGCAGCCAAGCGGAACTCGACAATGAGCAGTTCTTC.

There are many counts of this clonotype. The genes are TRBV5-1 and TRBJ2-6; D not resolved. Germline V gene lookup returns CDR1 SGHRS and CDR2 YFSETQ. Trimming shortened V by 2 bases and J by 0 bases, and 6 bases separated the two germline ends. The CDR3 loop spans 15 amino acids. DNA of the CDR3: TGCGCCAGCAGCTTTCCCGTCTCTGGGGCCAACGTCCTGACTTTC. It is translated as CASSFPVSGANVLTF.

The chain has TRBV4-1 and TRBJ2-3; TRBD1 might be the D (6 bases). From germline, CDR1 is MGHRA and CDR2 YSYEKL. V lost 4 bases, J lost 1 base, and 12 bases lay in between. This CDR3 region has 15 residues. CDR3 protein: CASSRQDSGTDTQYF. CDR3 in DNA: TGCGCCAGCAGCCGTCAGGACAGCGGCACAGATACGCAGTATTTT.